This TCR beta chain came from a study of chemoradiotherapy in HPV16-positive cancers. Generated by immunoSEQ multiplex PCR, the TCRdb table keeps only in-frame clones and is missing some. In the table there are 23,000 or so clones, about 88% of which are singletons. V was cut by 6 bases and J by 1 base, with 10 bases left in between. Germline CDR1 reads SGHVS; CDR2 reads FQNEAQ. This CDR3 is 15 amino acids long. The source was blood, collected from a patient who underwent chemoradiotherapy. The V call is TRBV7-8, the J call TRBJ1-6; the D gene is possibly TRBD1 (5 bases). The sequence was collected from a human donor with HPV-associated anogenital cancer. CDR3 amino acids: CASSSGGSYNSPLHF. As DNA, the CDR3 is TGTGCCAGCAGTTCCGGGGGTTCCTATAATTCACCCCTCCACTTT.